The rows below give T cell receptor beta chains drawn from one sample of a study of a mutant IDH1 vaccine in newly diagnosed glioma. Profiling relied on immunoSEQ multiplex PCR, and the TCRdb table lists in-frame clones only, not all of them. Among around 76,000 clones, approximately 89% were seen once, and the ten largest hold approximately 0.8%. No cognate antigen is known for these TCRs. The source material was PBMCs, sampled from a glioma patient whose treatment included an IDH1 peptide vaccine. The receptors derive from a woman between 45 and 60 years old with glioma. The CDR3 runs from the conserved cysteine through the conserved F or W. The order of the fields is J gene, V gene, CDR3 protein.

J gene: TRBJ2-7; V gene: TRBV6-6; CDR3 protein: CASSYVETGSEQYF
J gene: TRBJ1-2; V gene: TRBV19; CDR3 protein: CASSQDRIRTF
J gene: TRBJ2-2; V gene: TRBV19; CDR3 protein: CASMRAYTGELFF
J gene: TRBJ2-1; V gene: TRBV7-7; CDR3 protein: CASSWATSGRYEQFF
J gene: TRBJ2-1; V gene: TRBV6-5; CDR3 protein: CASSGLAGANEQFF
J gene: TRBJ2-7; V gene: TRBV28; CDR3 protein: CASSLSRYEQYF
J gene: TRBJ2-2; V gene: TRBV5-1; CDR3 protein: CASKGTSGSNTGELFF
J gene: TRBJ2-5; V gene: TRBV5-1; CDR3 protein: CASRLQETQYF
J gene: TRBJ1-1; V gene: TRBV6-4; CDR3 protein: CASSAGTANTEAFF
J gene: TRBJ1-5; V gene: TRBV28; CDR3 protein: CASTPWDRNQPQHF
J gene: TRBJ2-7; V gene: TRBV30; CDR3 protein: CAWSPWQGSWTYEQYF
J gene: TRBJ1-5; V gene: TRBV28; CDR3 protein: CASSPTVRQPQHF
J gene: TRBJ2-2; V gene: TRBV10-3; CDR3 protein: CAISESKGSTGELFF
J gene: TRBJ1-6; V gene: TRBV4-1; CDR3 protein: CASSQESGVITSYNSPLHF
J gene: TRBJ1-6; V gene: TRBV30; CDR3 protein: CAWSPPGRLESPLHF
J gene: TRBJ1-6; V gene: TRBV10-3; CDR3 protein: CAISGGEHSPLHF
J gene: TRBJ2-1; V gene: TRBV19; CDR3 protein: CASSAGQGALNEQFF
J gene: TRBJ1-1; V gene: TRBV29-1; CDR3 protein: CSVRRGTGTEAFF
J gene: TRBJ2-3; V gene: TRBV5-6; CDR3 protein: CASSLAATDTQYF
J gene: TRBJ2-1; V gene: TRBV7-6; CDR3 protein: CASSAGSGTYNEQFF
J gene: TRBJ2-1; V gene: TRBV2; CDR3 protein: CASSSRLAGTNEQFF